This T cell receptor beta chain was recorded in a study of OX40 agonist ivuxolimab in advanced cancers. Study-level background: Hepatocellular carcinoma, melanoma, renal cell or head and neck cancer was diagnosed in the dose-escalation patients. Study outcomes and limitations: Nonresponders included some who also had low normalized T-cell clonal expansion. Antigen specificity of clonally expanded peripheral T cells was not established. Individuals who were partial responders at 0.1-3.0 mg/kg had clonal expansion that ranked among the lowest.

Germline V lookup: CDR1 MNHEY, CDR2 SVGAGI. The junction had 2 bases not matched to a gene; V was cut back by 2 bases and J by 8 bases. CDR3 length: 14 amino acids. This clone was seen only a few times. Its antigen is not identified. The protocol was immunoSEQ multiplex PCR, while the TCRdb copy is restricted to in-frame clones and leaves out a portion. The sample shows some 89,000 clones, 80% to 90% of them seen only once. The chain carries TRBV6-5 and TRBJ1-6, with TRBD1 identical over 8 bases. The material sequenced was CD4+ or CD8+ T cells sorted from blood, taken in a trial of the OX40 agonist ivuxolimab. The TCR originated in an adult with an advanced solid tumor such as melanoma, head and neck, liver or kidney cancer. This CDR3 is CASSYAQGDSPLHF. The CDR3 DNA is TGTGCCAGCAGTTACGCACAGGGGGATTCACCCCTCCACTTT.